The 13 T cell receptor beta chains below come from one sample, sequenced in a study of T-cell memory formation after mild COVID-19. Using its own MiXCR run on the 5' RACE reads, TCRdb lists one record per CDR3 protein. The sample holds about 57,000 distinct CDR3 sequences, 12% seen once. The sequenced sample consisted of PBMCs or a T cell subset sorted from them (not recorded which). The receptor set was obtained from a man younger than 35 who had mild COVID-19 (a few samples of this study predate the infection). Cell type and time point are not known.

In this sample, this clonotype turned up a few times. The rearrangement uses TRBV12-3 or TRBV12-4 and TRBJ1-5; D unclear. The CDR3 has 13 residues. Trimming left V 3 bases short and J 4 bases short, with 7 bases between. CDR3 nucleotide sequence: TGTGCCAGCAGTTTTAGCGGTAATCAGCCCCAGCATTTT. Amino acid sequence: CASSFSGNQPQHF.

The chain has TRBV3-1 and TRBJ2-3; 13 nucleotides agree with TRBD2. The CDR3 is made up of 17 amino acids. Germline CDR1 and CDR2: LGHDT and YNNKEL (reference sequence). Trimming took 0 bases from V and 4 from J; bases not matched to a gene: 4. The CDR3 loop is CASSQDKGLAGSDTQYF. In DNA, the CDR3 is TGTGCCAGCAGCCAAGATAAGGGACTAGCGGGGTCAGATACGCAGTATTTT.

This clonotype was recorded at least ten times. This chain connects TRBV7-9 to TRBJ2-1, with 16 bases identical to TRBD2. This CDR3 has 16 residues. With 6 bases clipped from V and 10 bases from J, the junction kept 9 bases outside the gene matches. In germline, CDR1 is SEHNR, CDR2 FQNEAQ (reference sequence). The DNA of the CDR3 is TGTGCCAGCAGAACGGGACTAGCGGGGGGGCGCGGGGAGCAGTTCTTC. Protein sequence: CASRTGLAGGRGEQFF.

The J gene is TRBJ1-2, the V gene TRBV5-1; 9 nucleotides match TRBD1. This CDR3 is built from 14 residues. With V trimmed by 0 bases and J by 8 bases, 5 bases remained unmatched. Germline values: CDR1 SGHRS, CDR2 YFSETQ. CDR3 sequence reads: CASSLARQGDGYTF. CDR3 nucleotides: TGCGCCAGCAGCTTGGCCAGACAGGGGGACGGCTACACCTTC.

This clonotype has just a few counts. V gene TRBV15 combines with J gene TRBJ1-1; D is undetermined. This CDR3 has 12 residues. Trimming shortened V by 7 bases and J by 5 bases, and 11 bases separated the two germline ends. Germline-derived CDR1 and CDR2 are LNHNV and YYDKDF (reference sequence). The CDR3 DNA reads as TGTGCCACCAAAGGTTCGGCTACTGAAGCTTTCTTT. It translates to CATKGSATEAFF.

This clonotype was detected a few times. The chain uses TRBV5-6 and TRBJ2-7; the match to TRBD1 covers 8 bases. Germline-derived CDR1 and CDR2 are SGHDT and YYEEEE. Trimming cost V 3 bases and J 1 base; bases outside gene matches: 3. The CDR3 consists of 14 residues. CDR3 in DNA: TGTGCCAGCAGCTCCCGGGACAGGTCCTACGAGCAGTACGTC. It is translated as CASSSRDRSYEQYV.

V usage is TRBV3-1 and J usage is TRBJ1-2; D ambiguous. Germline CDR1 reads LGHDT; CDR2 reads YNNKEL (reference sequence). Trimming took 3 bases from V and 6 from J, leaving 20 bases between them. CDR3 length equals 16 residues. This CDR3 is CASSHDTPGDLNGYTF. CDR3 bases: TGTGCCAGCAGCCACGACACACCCGGGGATTTGAATGGCTACACCTTC.

The V and J genes are TRBV14 and TRBJ2-1; D is uncertain. From germline, CDR1 is SGHDN and CDR2 FVKESK. Trimming removed 3 bases at V and 7 bases at J, with 10 bases between. This CDR3 has 13 residues. CDR3 in DNA: TGTGCCAGCAGCCATTCCCTGGGGAATGAGCAGTTCTTC. This sequence encodes CASSHSLGNEQFF.

This clonotype was seen many times. The chain uses TRBV20-1 and TRBJ2-3, with 11 bases fitting TRBD2. Losses at the gene ends were 6 bases for V and 2 bases for J; bases not matched to a gene: 7. The CDR3 is made up of 15 amino acids. Germline CDR1 and CDR2: DFQATT and SNEGSKA (reference sequence). The DNA of the CDR3 is TGCAGTGCCAACCTAGCGGGGGGCTTCACAGATACGCAGTATTTT. It codes for CSANLAGGFTDTQYF.

This clonotype was counted ten times or more. The chain links TRBV7-2 to TRBJ2-1, with D unclear. CDR3 length: 12 residues. Germline CDR1 is SGHTA and CDR2 is FQGNSA. V was trimmed by 1 base and J by 10 bases, leaving 8 bases between them. The CDR3 sequence is CASSLGFREQFF. As DNA, the CDR3 is TGTGCCAGCAGCTTAGGCTTCCGAGAGCAGTTCTTC.

This clonotype occurred a few times. V gene TRBV6-6 combines with J gene TRBJ2-3; D is unclear. V was cut by 0 bases and J by 6 bases, with 13 bases left in between. Germline values: CDR1 MNHNY, CDR2 SVGAGI (reference sequence). The CDR3 covers 15 residues. In nucleotides, the CDR3 is TGTGCCAGCAGTTACTCAGGATCCAGACTGGATACGCAGTATTTT. Amino acid sequence: CASSYSGSRLDTQYF.

This clonotype came up a few times. The chain couples TRBV20-1 to TRBJ2-3, with 10 bases identical to TRBD1. The CDR3 length is 13 residues. The V and J ends lost 6 bases and 4 bases, in that order; junction bases with no gene match: 4. CDR1 and CDR2 (germline): DFQATT, SNEGSKA (reference sequence). The CDR3 sequence: CSAEDRGADTQYF. The CDR3 coding sequence is TGCAGTGCCGAGGACAGGGGGGCAGATACGCAGTATTTT.

This clonotype was detected a few times. J is TRBJ1-1 and V is TRBV4-2, with D tentatively TRBD1 (5 bases). V was shortened by 4 bases and J by 3 bases, with 15 bases between the two germline ends. The CDR3 is 15 residues long. CDR1 and CDR2 from the germline V gene are LGHNA and YNFKEQ. DNA for the CDR3: TGTGCCAGCAGCCCCGAAGGATGGGGGGACACTGAAGCTTTCTTT. Amino acids: CASSPEGWGDTEAFF.